These 23 T cell receptor beta chains originate from one sample sequenced in a study of shared clonotypes between healthy human individuals. TCRdb's table, derived via immunoSEQ multiplex PCR, lists solely in-frame clones and lacks some. The sample shows around 990,000 clones, about 72% of them seen only once. Sample: memory CD4+ T cells from PBMCs. The subset denotes: CD45RA-negative fraction. Receptor source: a man aged 18 to 29 in good health. Some clones in this sample may be carry-over from other donors' samples.

The chain carries TRBV5-1 and TRBJ2-3, with D perhaps TRBD2 (6 bases). V lost 0 bases to trimming and J lost 3 bases, with 11 bases between them. There are 15 residues in the CDR3. Germline V gives CDR1 SGHRS, CDR2 YFSETQ. CDR3 protein: CASSLGVGGTDTQYF. CDR3 nucleotides: TGCGCCAGCAGCTTGGGTGTGGGGGGAACAGATACGCAGTATTTT.

The chain carries TRBV10-3 and TRBJ1-5; D perhaps matches TRBD1 (6 bases). Germline assignment: CDR1 ENHRY and CDR2 SYGVKD. Between the trimmed V and J ends, which lost 5 bases and 5 bases, there was a span of 10 bases. The CDR3 is 13 amino acids. The CDR3 sequence: CAISPGAYQPQHF. CDR3 sequence (DNA): TGTGCCATCAGTCCGGGGGCCTATCAGCCCCAGCATTTT.

This rearrangement joins TRBV7-3 to TRBJ2-3; D is ambiguous. The CDR3 is 13 residues long. Trimming removed 0 bases at V and 5 bases at J, with 6 bases between. Per germline, CDR1 SGHTA and CDR2 FQGTGA. This CDR3 is CASSLTFVDTQYF. In nucleotides, the CDR3 is TGTGCCAGCAGCTTAACGTTCGTAGATACGCAGTATTTT. Drawing the rest from reference TRBV7-3 and TRBJ2-3, the complete variable domain is GAGVSQTPSNKVTEKGKYVELRCDPISGHTALYWYRQSLGQGPEFLIYFQGTGAADDSGLPNDRFFAVRPEGSVSTLKIQRTERGDSAVYLCASSLTFVDTQYFGPGTRLTVL.

The rearrangement uses TRBV18 and TRBJ2-7; D remains unclear. Per the germline V gene, CDR1 is KGHSH and CDR2 is LQKENI. Trimming left V 8 bases short and J 6 bases short, with 14 bases between. The CDR3 covers 12 residues. This CDR3 reads CASRATEAEQYF. DNA for the CDR3: TGTGCCAGCCGAGCGACGGAAGCCGAGCAGTACTTC.

The chain combines TRBV9 with TRBJ1-4, with TRBD1 matching over 8 bases. The ends lost 3 bases at V and 5 bases at J; junction bases unmatched: 3. Germline CDR1 is SGDLS and CDR2 is YYNGEE. This CDR3 contains 14 residues. The CDR3: CASSERTGNEKLFF. CDR3 DNA: TGTGCCAGCAGCGAGAGGACAGGGAATGAAAAACTGTTTTTT.

The chain uses TRBV30 and TRBJ1-3; D gene ambiguous. This CDR3 region has 15 residues. V shed 4 bases and J shed 9 bases, with 22 bases lying between them. Germline V gene data show CDR1 as GTSNPN and CDR2 as SVGIG (reference sequence). CDR3 DNA sequence: TGTGCCTGGACCCCCAGCTCGGCGACTACGGGCACCATATATTTT. The encoded protein is CAWTPSSATTGTIYF.

The J gene is TRBJ2-1, the V gene TRBV5-1; no clear D. This CDR3 contains 15 residues. V was cut by 6 bases and J by 0 bases, with 13 bases left in between. CDR1 is SGHRS, CDR2 YFSETQ, per germline. The CDR3 here is CASTLAVSSYNEQFF. In nucleotides, the CDR3 is TGCGCCAGCACCTTAGCCGTTAGCTCCTACAATGAGCAGTTCTTC.

V is TRBV10-3 and J is TRBJ2-6; D is perhaps TRBD1 (5 bases). The CDR3 is 17 amino acids. Trimming pared 10 bases from V and 3 bases from J, leaving 22 bases between. Germline CDR1 ENHRY, CDR2 SYGVKD. The CDR3 bases are TGTGCCACCGGGCCCGAGGTGGGGCCAAGTGGGGCCAACGTCCTGACTTTC. Translation gives CATGPEVGPSGANVLTF.

The chain recombines TRBV6-1 with TRBJ2-7; 7 nucleotides line up with TRBD1. Germline CDR1 and CDR2: MNHNS and SASEGT. The CDR3 covers 15 residues. The ends lost 7 bases at V and 2 bases at J; junction bases unmatched: 11. The CDR3 DNA sequence: TGTGCCAGCAAACTGAACCGGGACAGTCCCTACGAGCAGTACTTC. Encoded protein: CASKLNRDSPYEQYF.

The V and J genes are TRBV2 and TRBJ1-3; no firm D call. Trimming left V 6 bases short and J 0 bases short, with 15 bases between. Germline V lookup: CDR1 SNHLY, CDR2 FYNNEI. This CDR3 spans 16 amino acids. The DNA for the CDR3 is TGTGCCAGCAGAAGGCAGGTCTACAGCTCTGGAAACACCATATATTTT. Translated: CASRRQVYSSGNTIYF.

This rearrangement joins TRBV13 to TRBJ1-3, with TRBD1 identical over 9 bases. The CDR3 contains 14 residues. Losses at the gene ends were 5 bases for V and 4 bases for J; bases not matched to a gene: 3. The germline V gene encodes CDR1 PRHDT and CDR2 FYEKMQ (reference sequence). The CDR3, as DNA: TGTGCCAGCAGCCTGGACAGGGGAGGAAACACCATATATTTT. Encoded protein: CASSLDRGGNTIYF.

There are a few counts of this clone. The rearrangement joins TRBV5-1 to TRBJ2-2; 9 bases are shared with TRBD2. The germline V gene encodes CDR1 SGHRS and CDR2 YFSETQ. The V and J ends lost 0 bases and 7 bases, in that order; junction bases with no gene match: 4. This CDR3 has 15 amino acids. This CDR3 is CASSLELAGSGELFF. CDR3 nucleotide sequence: TGCGCCAGCAGCTTGGAGCTAGCGGGAAGCGGGGAGCTGTTTTTT. Supplemented by reference TRBV5-1 and TRBJ2-2, the full variable domain reads KAGVTQTPRYLIKTRGQQVTLSCSPISGHRSVSWYQQTPGQGLQFLFEYFSETQRNKGNFPGRFSGRQFSNSRSEMNVSTLELGDSALYLCASSLELAGSGELFFGEGSRLTVL.

The chain links TRBV6-1 to TRBJ1-5; D may be TRBD1 (6 bases). The CDR3 is 14 residues long. Germline lookup yields CDR1 MNHNS and CDR2 SASEGT. V lost 2 bases and J 5 bases, leaving 10 bases between the germline ends. The CDR3 sequence is CASSELDSDQPQHF. The CDR3 DNA reads as TGTGCCAGCAGTGAATTGGACAGCGATCAGCCCCAGCATTTT.

Regarding this clone: The same CDR3 arises from other DNA sequences in this sample as well. The V and J genes are TRBV4-2 and TRBJ1-5; 8 nucleotides match TRBD1. Germline V lookup: CDR1 LGHNA, CDR2 YNFKEQ. The CDR3 contains 15 residues. With 0 bases clipped from V and 7 bases from J, the junction kept 5 bases outside the gene matches. CDR3 in DNA: TGTGCCAGCAGCCAAGACAGACAGGGGAGACAGCCCCAGCATTTT. Its translation: CASSQDRQGRQPQHF.

This clone was detected once. The chain carries TRBV5-1 and TRBJ2-4; 9 nucleotides align to TRBD1. The V and J ends lost 0 bases and 5 bases, in that order; junction bases with no gene match: 6. Germline CDR1 is SGHRS and CDR2 is YFSETQ. CDR3 size: 16 residues. CDR3 nucleotide sequence: TGCGCCAGCAGCTTGGGAGGGGACAGGGCTCAAAACATTCAGTACTTC. This sequence encodes CASSLGGDRAQNIQYF.

The rearrangement links TRBV9 to TRBJ2-6; no definite D call. The germline V gene encodes CDR1 SGDLS and CDR2 YYNGEE. The CDR3 is 16 amino acids. V was cut by 1 base and J by 0 bases, with 8 bases left in between. Written as DNA, the CDR3 is TGTGCCAGCAGCGTATCAGGCCACTCTGGGGCCAACGTCCTGACTTTC. Amino acids: CASSVSGHSGANVLTF.

The chain carries TRBV5-1 and TRBJ2-3; 9 bases fit TRBD2. Trimming took 6 bases from V and 4 from J; bases not matched to a gene: 18. Per the germline V gene, CDR1 is SGHRS and CDR2 is YFSETQ. This CDR3 contains 18 residues. CDR3 amino acids: CASTPWASGEGSPDTQYF. The CDR3 DNA follows: TGCGCCAGCACCCCCTGGGCTAGCGGGGAGGGGTCCCCAGATACGCAGTATTTT.

Regarding this clone: A much larger clone is a single base away; this may be a read error. The chain couples TRBV28 to TRBJ2-4, with 7 bases that match TRBD2. The CDR3 consists of 16 residues. Germline V gene data show CDR1 as MDHEN and CDR2 as SYDVKM. As DNA, the CDR3 is TGTGCCGGCAGTTTTCCCAGACCGGGAGGCAAAAACATTCAGTACTTC. This encodes CAGSFPRPGGKNIQYF. Full variable domain (outside the CDR3, taken from reference TRBV28 and TRBJ2-4): DVKVTQSSRYLVKRTGEKVFLECVQDMDHENMFWYRQDPGLGLRLIYFSYDVKMKEKGDIPEGYSVSREKKERFSLILESASTNQTSMYLCAGSFPRPGGKNIQYFGAGTRLSVL.

This chain links TRBV27 with TRBJ1-1, with D perhaps TRBD1 (6 bases). CDR3 length equals 15 residues. The V end was cut by 2 bases, the J end by 1 base, with 11 bases between. Germline V CDR1 and CDR2: MNHEY, SMNVEV (reference sequence). The CDR3 bases are TGTGCCAGCAGTTTAGGTGTCAGGGGGAACACTGAAGCTTTCTTT. Protein: CASSLGVRGNTEAFF.

This chain links TRBV7-3 with TRBJ2-3; D call uncertain. The CDR3 totals 14 residues. Per germline, CDR1 SGHTA and CDR2 FQGTGA. V lost 0 bases and J 3 bases, leaving 7 bases between the germline ends. CDR3 coding DNA: TGTGCCAGCAGCTTAACGGCCGGGACAGATACGCAGTATTTT. Protein product: CASSLTAGTDTQYF.

The V and J genes are TRBV4-3 and TRBJ2-3, with 7 bases matching TRBD2. Germline loops: CDR1 LGHNA, CDR2 YSLEER. CDR3 size: 20 residues. Unmatched junction bases numbered 24, after V lost 6 bases and J lost 3 bases. The CDR3 DNA reads TGCGCCAGCAGTCTTGGTCCCCGCGCCTCGGCGGGAGTAGCGACAGATACGCAGTATTTT. Residues: CASSLGPRASAGVATDTQYF.

This clone has ten or more counts. The rearrangement links TRBV5-1 to TRBJ1-4, with D possibly being TRBD1 (6 bases). V was trimmed by 4 bases and J by 4 bases, leaving 14 bases between them. This CDR3 region has 15 residues. Germline assignment: CDR1 SGHRS and CDR2 YFSETQ. CDR3 in DNA: TGCGCCAGCAGCGACCTGACAGGATATAATGAAAAACTGTTTTTT. It specifies CASSDLTGYNEKLFF. Full variable domain (outside the CDR3, taken from reference TRBV5-1 and TRBJ1-4): KAGVTQTPRYLIKTRGQQVTLSCSPISGHRSVSWYQQTPGQGLQFLFEYFSETQRNKGNFPGRFSGRQFSNSRSEMNVSTLELGDSALYLCASSDLTGYNEKLFFGSGTQLSVL.

This CDR3 is CASSQQGSGNTIYF. The CDR3 DNA sequence: TGTGCCAGCAGCCAACAGGGTTCTGGAAACACCATATATTTT. The rearrangement links TRBV11-3 to TRBJ1-3; D perhaps matches TRBD1 (6 bases). There are 14 residues in the CDR3. Germline V gene sequence: CDR1 SGHNT, CDR2 YENEEA. The V end lost 5 bases, the J end lost 1 base, and 9 bases lay between the germline ends.